This TCR beta chain was observed in a study of blood T cell repertoires in COVID-19. The CDR3 runs 12 residues. Between the trimmed V and J ends, which lost 0 bases and 13 bases, there was a span of 12 bases. Germline CDR1 reads MNHEY; CDR2 reads SVGEGT. In the source study's methods: Reference gene primer amplification in the assay estimated nucleated cell counts. Clones were sequenced by immunoSEQ multiplex PCR, and TCRdb holds only the in-frame ones, with some missing. D and trimming were read from the DNA, whereas the V and J calls and clone size are those reported in that table. The table lists about 200,000 clones, roughly 86% of them singletons. This clone was picked up one time. Participant-reported clinical history was the basis for cohort assignment.

This sequence joins TRBV6-2 or TRBV6-3 and TRBJ2-5, with TRBD2 as a possible D gene (6 bases). The origin of this receptor is a man in his forties with acute COVID-19. Sequencing input: PBMCs or T cells enriched from blood (not recorded which). The chain's CDR3 is CASSYSLAIWYF. DNA for the CDR3: TGTGCCAGCAGTTACTCGCTAGCGATTTGGTACTTC.